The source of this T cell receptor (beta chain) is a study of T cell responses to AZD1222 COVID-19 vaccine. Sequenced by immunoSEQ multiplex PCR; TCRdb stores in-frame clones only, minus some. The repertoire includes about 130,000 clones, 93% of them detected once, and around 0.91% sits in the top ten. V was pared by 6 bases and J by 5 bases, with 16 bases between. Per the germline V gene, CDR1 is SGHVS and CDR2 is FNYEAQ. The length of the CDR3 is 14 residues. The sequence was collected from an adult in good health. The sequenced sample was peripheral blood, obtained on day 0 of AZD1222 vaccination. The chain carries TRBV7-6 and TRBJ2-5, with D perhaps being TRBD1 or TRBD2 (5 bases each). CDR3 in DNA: TGTGCCAGCAGTCCAACGCAGGGAGAGGAGACCCAGTACTTC. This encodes CASSPTQGEETQYF.